This T cell receptor beta chain was recovered during a study of persistence of HIV-infected CD4 T cells (dated by TCRdb to the early 2020s). Broadly, across the study: The median time the participants had spent on suppressive ART was roughly eight years. Peripheral blood samples of up to 180 mL were obtained at multiple time points, with the exception of a couple of participants, for whom leukapheresis was performed at a single time point. The study isolated CMV- and HIV-1 Gag-responding CD4+ T cells from ART-treated individuals to examine antigen-driven clonal expansion of HIV-1-infected cells. The clonality of all cells in each sorted population was assessed by TCRbeta sequencing, whereas the clonality of infected cells was assessed by proviral sequencing. For the TCR cluster analysis across participants, roughly eight participants were included for CMV and more than five participants for Gag.

The treatment or condition label here, explained by the study, means: suppressive antiretroviral therapy. A pool of overlapping 15-mer peptides from HIV-1 Gag, at 0.85 to 1 ug per peptide per mL, was used to stimulate the cells. Responding CD4+ T cells were sorted on the basis of upregulation of both CD40 ligand and CD69. Participants were HIV-1-infected adults who started suppressive ART during chronic infection. Plasma HIV-1 RNA had been undetectable (below 50 copies/mL) in participants for at least 4 years. To be included, participants needed a CD4+ T cell count above 400 cells/uL and a positive CMV serology. Before stimulation, PBMCs were isolated using density centrifugation and then depleted of CD8+ T cells. Stimulation of CD8-depleted PBMCs was carried out for approximately 17 hours with anti-CD28/CD49d costimulation, CD40-blocking antibody and enfuvirtide, to prevent new infections. Sorting was done on either a Beckman Coulter MoFlo Legacy or an XDP sorter, and propidium iodide was used to exclude dead cells. The QIAamp DNA Mini Kit was used for genomic DNA extraction from samples above one million cells, and the Quick-DNA Microprep Kit was used otherwise.

Compared with germline, V lacks 3 bases and J lacks 4 bases; bases without a gene match: 11. Taken from cysteine to phenylalanine, the CDR3 has 16 residues. Here the CDR3 DNA is all that survives: 48 bases in frame from base 1. For CDR1 and CDR2, the germline V gene lists MNHNS and SASEGT. For this clone: The specificity of this receptor is unknown. No base qualities exist here, and no much larger clone lies one base off it.

The immunoSEQ hsTCRB assay version 4 in survey mode was used to sequence TCRbeta repertoires from genomic DNA. Genomic DNA was diluted to 8 to 10 ng/uL, using up to 1 ug per sample for TCRbeta sequencing. Turning to the authors' computational methods: TCRbeta data were analyzed in ImmunoSeq Analyzer 3.0, with diversity computed on productive nucleotide rearrangements. Lower-bound TCR diversity was estimated with the improved Chao index, and clonality with the Gini coefficient using the Immunarch R package. Different nucleotide rearrangements encoding the same CDR3beta amino acid sequence were treated as distinct clonotypes. Differential abundance analysis identified TCRbeta sequences significantly enriched in antigen-responding cells relative to anti-CD3/anti-CD28-activated cells. TCRs were clustered by predicted peptide-MHC specificity with GLIPH2, both within individual participants and across merged participant data sets. What TCRdb holds here is the immuneACCESS table cut down to in-frame rearrangements. Part of the clones is not present; checked against another copy, under half of the missing clones reflect an unresolved V gene, and the others are unexplained. V and J calls and clone size are as listed in that table; D and trimming were resolved from the DNA. For this sample there are 19,000 or so clones; around three fifths appear just once. The ten most abundant clones make up under 2.5% of the sample.

Results the study describes overall, beyond this receptor: Within the same sorted populations, how oligoclonal the TCRs were correlated with how oligoclonal the proviruses were. Significantly lower TCRbeta richness was observed in CMV- and Gag-responding cells than in anti-CD3/anti-CD28-responding cells, and higher oligoclonality was observed in CMV-responding cells than in CD3/CD28-stimulated and Gag-responding cells. Antigen-responding cells were enriched for degenerate expanded CDR3beta sequences, which suggests convergent selection of CD4+ responses to CMV and Gag. Only a small number of individuals took part in the study, and only a limited range of antigens was tested. Because the TCR analyses were done in bulk, restricting them to just the rare CMV-responding cells that actually carried HIV-1 proviruses was not possible.

The sequence is built from TRBV6-1 and TRBJ1-2; 7 bases in the middle match TRBD1. The material sequenced was CD4+ T cells sorted from PBMCs after approximately 19-hour stimulation, taken from a patient who received antiretroviral therapy. In light of the paper, this sample's cell subset or site label describes: CD40L+CD69+ CD4 T cells responding to HIV-1 Gag peptides. The TCR was taken from an adult woman with HIV who was CMV-seropositive. The CDR3 amino acid sequence is: CASSEGTAQPSYGYTF. At the DNA level, the sequence is TGTGCCAGCAGTGAGGGGACAGCTCAGCCCAGCTATGGCTACACCTTC.